One sample yielded the 15 T cell receptor beta chains listed below, sequenced in a study of blood T cell repertoires in COVID-19. TCRdb's copy holds only in-frame clones and misses some; the assay was immunoSEQ multiplex PCR. The profile shows approximately 80,000 clones, roughly 85% of them singletons. The sequencing input was peripheral blood. These TCRs come from a man aged 50 to 60 with COVID-19, enrolled during active disease.

The chain combines TRBV3-1 (or the pseudogene TRBV3-2) with TRBJ2-3; 8 nucleotides match TRBD2. V shed 4 bases, J shed 1 base, and the junction held 1 base outside the gene matches. The CDR3 is made up of 14 amino acids. Germline values: CDR1 LGHDT, CDR2 YNNKEL (reference sequence). In DNA form, the CDR3 reads TGTGCCAGCAGCCCGACTAGCGGCACAGATACGCAGTATTTT. Its protein is CASSPTSGTDTQYF.

The rearrangement joins TRBV4-1 to TRBJ2-1; D unclear. Germline values: CDR1 MGHRA, CDR2 YSYEKL. The CDR3 extends over 18 amino acids. V lost 0 bases, J lost 0 bases, and 15 bases lay in between. The DNA of the CDR3 is TGCGCCAGCAGCCAAGATAGCCCCGCTCGCGTCTCCTACAATGAGCAGTTCTTC. Amino acids: CASSQDSPARVSYNEQFF.

This clone was found a few times. The chain employs TRBV14 and TRBJ2-2; D unresolved. The CDR3 is 12 residues long. Trimming shortened V by 1 base and J by 10 bases, and 7 bases separated the two germline ends. Per the germline V gene, CDR1 is SGHDN and CDR2 is FVKESK. CDR3 sequence (DNA): TGTGCCAGCAGCCAAGCTTCTTTGGAGCTGTTTTTT. Translation: CASSQASLELFF.

The chain links TRBV20-1 to TRBJ2-7, with 8 nucleotides matching TRBD1. This CDR3 spans 14 amino acids. The germline gives CDR1 DFQATT, CDR2 SNEGSKA (reference sequence). The V segment lost 3 bases and the J segment 4 bases; nucleotides outside the gene matches: 8. The CDR3 DNA reads TGCAGTGCTAGTAGGGGACAGGATTTATACGAGCAGTACTTC. This encodes CSASRGQDLYEQYF.

Written as DNA, the CDR3 is TGTGCCAGCAGTTTGACTGTCGGAGCAAGGGAGACCCAGTACTTC. This gives the protein CASSLTVGARETQYF. The V gene is TRBV28, the J gene TRBJ2-5; D gene ambiguous. The ends were cut back, 3 bases at V and 5 bases at J, with 16 bases in the middle. The CDR3 runs 15 residues. Germline lookup yields CDR1 MDHEN and CDR2 SYDVKM.

The chain is built from TRBV7-2 and TRBJ2-7; D gene uncertain. The CDR3 runs 15 residues. Germline values: CDR1 SGHTA, CDR2 FQGNSA. The V gene lost 1 base and the J gene lost 1 base, with 11 bases spanning the gap. In nucleotides, the CDR3 is TGTGCCAGCAGCTTAGGTGGCAGGTTATCCTACGAGCAGTACTTC. This encodes CASSLGGRLSYEQYF.

The rearrangement uses TRBV7-9 and TRBJ2-3, with D tentatively TRBD2 (6 bases). Trimming pared 1 base from V and 2 bases from J, leaving 13 bases between. Germline V gene data show CDR1 as SEHNR and CDR2 as FQNEAQ (reference sequence). The CDR3 loop spans 16 amino acids. The CDR3 DNA is TGTGCCAGCAGCTTAGATCGCGGGACCACCACAGATACGCAGTATTTT. Translated: CASSLDRGTTTDTQYF.

The chain couples TRBV21-1 to TRBJ1-5; TRBD1 was called by the table and not checked on the DNA. TRBV21-1 is a pseudogene segment. The CDR3 is 17 amino acids. In DNA form, the CDR3 reads TGTGCCAGCAGCAAAGTAGGTGGACAGAACTGGGAACAGCCCCAGCATTTT. Residues: CASSKVGGQNWEQPQHF.

This rearrangement joins TRBV5-1 to TRBJ2-1, with 9 bases identical to TRBD2. V lost 4 bases, J lost 7 bases, and 15 bases stayed unmatched. CDR1 and CDR2 (germline): SGHRS, YFSETQ. CDR3 length: 17 amino acids. The CDR3 region is CASSRSPGLAPPNEQFF. The CDR3 nucleotides read TGCGCCAGCAGCCGATCCCCGGGACTAGCTCCCCCAAATGAGCAGTTCTTC.

This chain links TRBV27 with TRBJ1-2, with D unresolved. The CDR3 runs to 14 residues. Looked up from germline, CDR1 is MNHEY and CDR2 is SMNVEV (reference sequence). V was clipped by 7 bases and J by 8 bases, with 20 bases between them. This CDR3 reads CASKRVEGAGGYTF. As DNA, the CDR3 is TGTGCCAGCAAAAGGGTCGAGGGCGCCGGGGGCTACACCTTC.

The chain carries TRBV3-1 (or the pseudogene TRBV3-2) and TRBJ1-6; the D gene is possibly TRBD1 (6 bases). CDR1 and CDR2 from the germline V gene are LGHDT and YNNKEL (reference sequence). Trimming shortened V by 4 bases and J by 5 bases, and 9 bases separated the two germline ends. The length of the CDR3 is 14 residues. In nucleotides, the CDR3 is TGTGCCAGCAGCCCCGGGACACATAATTCACCCCTCCACTTT. Translated, it gives CASSPGTHNSPLHF.

The chain is built from TRBV4-1 and TRBJ1-5; no clear D. Germline V lookup: CDR1 MGHRA, CDR2 YSYEKL. Trimming shortened V by 2 bases and J by 0 bases, and 14 bases separated the two germline ends. The CDR3 has 17 amino acids. The CDR3 is CASSQSLATDSNQPQHF. The DNA for the CDR3 is TGCGCCAGCAGCCAAAGTTTGGCAACCGATAGCAATCAGCCCCAGCATTTT.

This clone was counted a few times. The chain combines TRBV18 with TRBJ2-7, with a weak D call TRBD1 (5 bases). Germline CDR1 reads KGHSH; CDR2 reads LQKENI. Trimming removed 2 bases at V and 3 bases at J, with 14 bases between. The CDR3 covers 15 residues. CDR3 DNA sequence: TGTGCCAGCTCACCAAGGCCAGGGATTTACTACGAGCAGTACTTC. It specifies CASSPRPGIYYEQYF.

The V and J genes are TRBV19 and TRBJ1-1, with TRBD1 as a possible D gene (6 bases). Germline CDR1 is LNHDA and CDR2 is SQIVND (reference sequence). Trimming cost V 0 bases and J 1 base, with 9 bases left between them. This CDR3 spans 15 amino acids. The CDR3 region is CASSIDGGANTEAFF. The CDR3 nucleotides are TGTGCCAGTAGTATAGACGGGGGGGCGAACACTGAAGCTTTCTTT.

The rearrangement links TRBV21-1 to TRBJ1-1; TRBD1, as called in the table, went unchecked against the DNA. TRBV21-1 is noted as a pseudogene. The CDR3 is made up of 16 amino acids. CDR3 coding DNA: TGTGCCAGCAGCAAATCTCCGGGACAGGGCCACTCTGAAGCTTTCTTT. It is translated as CASSKSPGQGHSEAFF.